This TCR beta chain was captured by sequencing in a study of blood T cells in healthy people across ages. Trimming took off 2 bases at V and 8 bases at J, with 18 bases between the two ends. The CDR3 contains 15 residues. Germline CDR1 reads LGHDT; CDR2 reads YNNKEL (reference sequence). With a J-beta primer mix and a sample-barcoded 5' primer, a second PCR ran roughly 6 to 11 cycles. TCRdb processed the 5' RACE reads anew with MiXCR; each CDR3 protein has one entry. The sample lists 1.2 million to 1.5 million distinct CDR3 sequences, roughly 59% seen once, with approximately 7% in the top ten. This clonotype was sampled from a man younger than 30 in good health. Material: blood. V gene TRBV3-1 combines with J gene TRBJ2-5; D is uncertain. The CDR3 DNA follows: TGTGCCAGCAGCCAAACACTGGGTCGGTCGGATACCCAGTACTTC. As protein: CASSQTLGRSDTQYF.